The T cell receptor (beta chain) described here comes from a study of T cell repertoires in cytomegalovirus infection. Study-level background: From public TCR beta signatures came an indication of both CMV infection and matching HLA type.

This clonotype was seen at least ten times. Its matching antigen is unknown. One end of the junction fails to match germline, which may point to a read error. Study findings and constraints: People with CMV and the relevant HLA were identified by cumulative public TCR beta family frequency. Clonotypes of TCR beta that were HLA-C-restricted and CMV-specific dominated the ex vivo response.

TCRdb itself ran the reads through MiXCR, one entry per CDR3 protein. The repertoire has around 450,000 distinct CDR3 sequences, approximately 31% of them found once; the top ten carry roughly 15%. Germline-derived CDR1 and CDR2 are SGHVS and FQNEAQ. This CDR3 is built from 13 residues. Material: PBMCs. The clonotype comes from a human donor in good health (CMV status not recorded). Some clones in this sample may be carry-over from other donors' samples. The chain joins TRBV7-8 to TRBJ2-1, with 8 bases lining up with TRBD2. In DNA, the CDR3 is TGTGCCAGCAGCTTAATCGCGGGGGGTGCGGGGATCTTC. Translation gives CASSLIAGGAGIF.